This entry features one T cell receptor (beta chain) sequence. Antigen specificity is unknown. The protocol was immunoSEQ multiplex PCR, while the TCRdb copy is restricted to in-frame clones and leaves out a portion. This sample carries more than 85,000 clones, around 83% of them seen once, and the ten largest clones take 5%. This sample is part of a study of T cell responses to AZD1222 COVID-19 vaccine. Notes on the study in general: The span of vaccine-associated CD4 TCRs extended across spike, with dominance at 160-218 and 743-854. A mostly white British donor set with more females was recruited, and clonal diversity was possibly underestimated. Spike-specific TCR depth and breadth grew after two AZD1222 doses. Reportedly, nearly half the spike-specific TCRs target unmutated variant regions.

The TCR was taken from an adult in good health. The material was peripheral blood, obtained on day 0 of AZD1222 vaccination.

DNA of the CDR3: TGTGCCAGCAGCCAAGAGAGCTCTGGAAACACCATATATTTT. Translating it yields CASSQESSGNTIYF. The V call is TRBV3-1 (or the pseudogene TRBV3-2), the J call TRBJ1-3; no clear D. Trimming took off 0 bases at V and 0 bases at J, with 3 bases between the two ends. The germline gives CDR1 LGHDT, CDR2 YNNKEL (reference sequence). The CDR3 contains 14 residues.